This T cell receptor beta chain was identified during a study of blood T cell repertoires in COVID-19. Libraries were prepared by immunoSEQ multiplex PCR; TCRdb keeps only in-frame clonotypes and omits some of them. The data hold under 200,000 clones, with around 80% observed a single time. Germline CDR1 reads SQVTM; CDR2 reads ANQGSEA. This CDR3 has 15 residues. Between the trimmed V and J ends, which lost 5 bases and 0 bases, there was a span of 16 bases. This clonotype originated in a man in his 70s with active or convalescent COVID-19. Source material: peripheral blood. V and J are TRBV29-1 and TRBJ1-1; maybe TRBD1 (6 bases). The CDR3 spells CSVFTGLAMNTEAFF. The CDR3 DNA reads as TGCAGCGTTTTCACAGGGCTCGCCATGAACACTGAAGCTTTCTTT.